Listed below are T cell receptor beta chains from one sample, sequenced in a study of OX40 agonist ivuxolimab in advanced cancers. Sequenced by immunoSEQ multiplex PCR; TCRdb stores in-frame clones only, minus some. The data show 7,000 or so clones, more than 75% seen once. The sample was CD4+ or CD8+ T cells sorted from blood, taken in a trial of the OX40 agonist ivuxolimab. The receptors derive from an adult with an advanced solid tumor such as melanoma, head and neck, liver or kidney cancer. CDR3s leave out the opening cysteine and the closing phenylalanine or tryptophan. Fields, in order: CDR3 length, D gene, V gene, CDR3 protein. The D gene is left open where the match is weak.

length: 13; D: TRBD1; V: TRBV7-9; CDR3: ASSSGQEYFYEQY
length: 12; D: .; V: TRBV19; CDR3: ASRPYSLNQPQH
length: 12; D: TRBD2; V: TRBV15; CDR3: ATSWGLAGSEQY
length: 10; D: .; V: TRBV6-6; CDR3: ASSVNTNEQF
length: 17; D: TRBD2; V: TRBV28; CDR3: ASSLNRRAGGHMDPEQY
length: 13; D: .; V: TRBV27; CDR3: ASSVRGQVTGELF
length: 10; D: TRBD2; V: TRBV29-1; CDR3: SVGRGADTQY
length: 13; D: .; V: TRBV7-9; CDR3: ASSLARDSTDTQY
length: 11; D: .; V: TRBV5-4; CDR3: ASSSGGYNEQF
length: 15; D: .; V: TRBV7-9; CDR3: ASSTTQGSRSYNEQF
length: 12; D: .; V: TRBV27; CDR3: ASSLSPLSSGYT
length: 15; D: .; V: TRBV7-6; CDR3: ASSLVSILDGGDTQY
length: 17; D: TRBD1; V: TRBV7-2; CDR3: ASSLLSGPGTGVYNEQF
length: 12; D: .; V: TRBV27; CDR3: ASSLLPPPYEQY
length: 12; D: .; V: TRBV9; CDR3: ASSVGSGSYEQY
length: 11; D: .; V: TRBV6-5; CDR3: ASSKGGYNEQF
length: 13; D: .; V: TRBV28; CDR3: ASSAQYRVNTEAF
length: 12; D: .; V: TRBV6-1; CDR3: ASSQQESGNTIY
length: 12; D: .; V: TRBV7-7; CDR3: ASSPGTSQETQY
length: 11; D: TRBD1; V: TRBV5-5; CDR3: ASSWGQGYEQY
length: 11; D: .; V: TRBV7-8; CDR3: ASSPWGQDSPF
length: 11; D: .; V: TRBV10-3; CDR3: AISDGLEYEQY
length: 12; D: TRBD1; V: TRBV9; CDR3: ASSPSGGSYEQY
length: 14; D: TRBD2; V: TRBV4-2; CDR3: ASSRFGTSGEETQY
length: 10; D: .; V: TRBV9; CDR3: ASSATETEAF
length: 9; D: .; V: TRBV6-4; CDR3: ASSRGTEQF
length: 17; D: TRBD1; V: TRBV7-8; CDR3: ASSSPPQGAGGVNTEAF
length: 14; D: TRBD1; V: TRBV16; CDR3: ASSQSAQGANQPQH
length: 13; D: .; V: TRBV27; CDR3: ASSFGEGGTDTQY
length: 13; D: TRBD2; V: TRBV4-1; CDR3: ASSPSGSSYNEQF
length: 13; D: TRBD1; V: TRBV2; CDR3: ASSGRQGADNEQF
length: 15; D: TRBD2; V: TRBV5-4; CDR3: ASSTGLAGVGTDTQY
length: 15; D: TRBD2; V: TRBV7-9; CDR3: ASSTGLALESQETQY
length: 13; D: .; V: TRBV15; CDR3: ATSAHNENNEKLF
length: 13; D: .; V: TRBV15; CDR3: ATGSGTHSYNEQF
length: 11; D: .; V: TRBV2; CDR3: ASSQGWPYEQY
length: 11; D: .; V: TRBV28; CDR3: ASSSGLTDEQY
length: 12; D: TRBD1; V: TRBV5-4; CDR3: ASSYLGQNYGYT
length: 14; D: TRBD1; V: TRBV7-9; CDR3: ASSAGTGGRGGELF
length: 12; D: TRBD1; V: TRBV14; CDR3: ANSQTGTVYEQY
length: 19; D: .; V: TRBV28; CDR3: ASQFAKVFVGRTANTGELF
length: 13; D: .; V: TRBV6-4; CDR3: ASSDGGLFVNTIY
length: 11; D: .; V: TRBV4-1; CDR3: ASSQDEKDTQY
length: 12; D: .; V: TRBV7-9; CDR3: ASSHLKASYEQY
length: 14; D: TRBD1; V: TRBV19; CDR3: ASTLETGRVTGELF
length: 13; D: TRBD2; V: TRBV6-5; CDR3: ASSYHRAGSYEQY
length: 16; D: TRBD2; V: TRBV27; CDR3: ASSLSGEGLVPRETQY
length: 16; D: TRBD1; V: TRBV6-7; CDR3: ASSYSTTGGRSGNTIY
length: 14; D: TRBD1; V: TRBV2; CDR3: ASSDLTGDGTDTQY
length: 13; D: .; V: TRBV5-1; CDR3: ASSLAEEAKNIQY
length: 11; D: .; V: TRBV10-3; CDR3: AISELSGVGYT
length: 12; D: .; V: TRBV5-6; CDR3: ASTISGTNSPLH
length: 11; D: TRBD1; V: TRBV10-2; CDR3: ASSVGQGIEAF
length: 12; D: .; V: TRBV4-2; CDR3: ASSQVRGYNEQF
length: 10; D: .; V: TRBV28; CDR3: ASRSGYREAF
length: 13; D: .; V: TRBV7-9; CDR3: ASSPSGLPNQPQH
length: 11; D: .; V: TRBV6-1; CDR3: ASRGPPEGTQY